The 20 T cell receptor beta chains below were found in one sample sequenced in a study of beta chain features in type 1 diabetes. The authors reverse transcribed all of the isolated RNA, so sequencing captured expressed TCRB transcripts. Profiling relied on immunoSEQ multiplex PCR, and the TCRdb table lists in-frame clones only, not all of them. The sample contains hundreds of thousands of clones, roughly 15% of which appear only once. Sequenced: naive CD4+ T cells from blood. The receptors come from a man between 18 and 35 years old in good health.

Concerning this clone: The sample carries other DNA sequences with the same CDR3. The V call is TRBV9, the J call TRBJ2-5, with D possibly TRBD2 on 7 matching bases. V lost 2 bases, J lost 2 bases, and 10 bases lay in between. This CDR3 has 14 residues. CDR1 is SGDLS, CDR2 YYNGEE, per germline. CDR3 in DNA: TGTGCCAGCAGCGTCGGGGGGCGGCAAGAGACCCAGTACTTC. It encodes CASSVGGRQETQYF.

The genes are TRBV9 and TRBJ2-1; the D is unclear. This CDR3 is 14 amino acids long. With 0 bases removed from V and 6 bases from J, the gap between germline ends came to 10 bases. Germline loops: CDR1 SGDLS, CDR2 YYNGEE. The CDR3 region has the DNA TGTGCCAGCAGCGTAGAGGCCGTGGGCAATGAGCAGTTCTTC. This codes for CASSVEAVGNEQFF.

The chain joins TRBV7-9 to TRBJ2-7, with 9 bases matching TRBD1. Germline lookup yields CDR1 SEHNR and CDR2 FQNEAQ (reference sequence). CDR3 length equals 16 residues. Trimming cost V 6 bases and J 2 bases; bases outside gene matches: 11. The CDR3, as DNA: TGTGCCAGCAGTTCTTTTTTAGGGGACAGGGCCTACGAGCAGTACTTC. Translating gives CASSSFLGDRAYEQYF.

This chain joins TRBV18 and TRBJ1-5; TRBD1 is a possible D gene (6 bases). Trimming cost V 5 bases and J 6 bases, with 17 bases left between them. Germline V lookup: CDR1 KGHSH, CDR2 LQKENI. This CDR3 has 15 amino acids. CDR3 loop: CASSSNTGTGQPQHF. CDR3 coding DNA: TGTGCCAGCTCATCCAATACAGGGACGGGTCAGCCCCAGCATTTT.

The chain uses TRBV28 and TRBJ1-2, with TRBD1 matching over 8 bases. V trimming: 4 bases; J trimming: 2 bases; junction bases outside the gene matches: 3. CDR1 and CDR2 from the germline V gene are MDHEN and SYDVKM. The CDR3 contains 14 residues. The CDR3 coding sequence is TGTGCCAGCAGTTCGTGGACAGGGAACTATGGCTACACCTTC. This gives the protein CASSSWTGNYGYTF.

This clone was picked up a small number of times. This sequence joins TRBV29-1 and TRBJ1-2, with D perhaps matching TRBD1 (5 bases). V lost 6 bases to trimming and J lost 8 bases, with 19 bases between them. This CDR3 is built from 13 residues. The germline V gene has CDR1 SQVTM and CDR2 ANQGSEA. This chain's CDR3 is CSVGGRGIWGYTF. The DNA of the CDR3 is TGCAGCGTGGGGGGACGGGGAATATGGGGCTACACCTTC.

For this clone: At one end, the junction sequence differs from germline, possibly due to a read error. The chain combines TRBV4-3 with TRBJ1-2; D might be TRBD1 (6 bases). The length of the CDR3 is 15 residues. CDR1 and CDR2 from the germline V gene are LGHNA and YSLEER. The chain's CDR3 is CASSQDPAGDYGYTF. In DNA, the CDR3 is TGCGCCAGCAGCCAAGATCCCGCAGGGGACTACGGCTACACCTTC.

V is TRBV7-2 and J is TRBJ1-6; tentative D call: TRBD1 (6 bases). V lost 5 bases, J lost 14 bases, and 13 bases lay in between. The CDR3 is 12 residues long. CDR1 SGHTA and CDR2 FQGNSA come from the germline V gene. The CDR3 bases are TGTGCCAGCAGCCCCGGGACAAAGGCCCTCCACTTT. It yields the protein CASSPGTKALHF.

The chain is built from TRBV4-1 and TRBJ2-7; perhaps D is TRBD1 or TRBD2 (6 bases each). The CDR3 loop spans 15 amino acids. Trimming left V 3 bases short and J 0 bases short, with 12 bases between. The germline CDR1 and CDR2 sequences are MGHRA and YSYEKL. The DNA for the CDR3 is TGCGCCAGCAGCCAGTGGGGGGCGAGCTCCTACGAGCAGTACTTC. This sequence encodes CASSQWGASSYEQYF.

V and J are TRBV6-5 and TRBJ2-3, with 9 nucleotides matching TRBD1. V dropped 3 bases and J dropped 0; count of bases not matched to a gene: 1. The germline V gene has CDR1 MNHEY and CDR2 SVGAGI. The CDR3 is made up of 15 amino acids. CDR3 sequence reads: CASSYGTGSTDTQYF. The CDR3 DNA follows: TGTGCCAGCAGTTATGGGACAGGGAGCACAGATACGCAGTATTTT.

This chain joins TRBV5-4 and TRBJ2-1; the match to TRBD1 covers 9 bases. The CDR3 is made up of 13 amino acids. The germline gives CDR1 SGHNT, CDR2 YYREEE (reference sequence). Trimming at V came to 3 bases and at J to 7 bases, leaving 2 bases not matched to a gene. DNA for the CDR3: TGTGCCAGCAGCTGGGACAGGGTTAATGAGCAGTTCTTC. Translating gives CASSWDRVNEQFF.

This clone was counted a few times. The chain joins TRBV28 to TRBJ1-1, with TRBD1 matching over 8 bases. The V gene's germline CDR1 is MDHEN and CDR2 SYDVKM. The CDR3 has 15 amino acids. The V gene end was trimmed by 5 bases and the J gene end by 0 bases; junction bases not matched to a gene: 5. This CDR3 is CASSQRQGMNTEAFF. The CDR3 DNA reads TGTGCCAGCAGTCAACGACAGGGGATGAACACTGAAGCTTTCTTT.

This clone has more than one count but fewer than ten. The gene calls are TRBV25-1 and TRBJ2-7, with 8 bases identical to TRBD2. V lost 8 bases and J lost 2; bases outside the gene matches: 5. The CDR3 loop spans 13 amino acids. Looked up from germline, CDR1 is MGHDK and CDR2 is SYGVNS. Here the CDR3 DNA reads TGTGCCAGCCTCCCCGGGGGGGCCTACGAGCAGTACTTC. Protein sequence: CASLPGGAYEQYF.

This clone was counted only a few times. V and J are TRBV12-5 and TRBJ1-5, with 7 positions matching TRBD1. Germline lookup yields CDR1 LGHNT and CDR2 FRNRAP. The CDR3 runs to 14 residues. The ends lost 1 base at V and 8 bases at J; junction bases unmatched: 5. CDR3 nucleotides: TGTGCTAGTGGTTTGGCCCGACAGGGTGAGCCCCAGCATTTT. Protein product: CASGLARQGEPQHF.

In its sample, this clone was seen a few times. The sample carries other DNA sequences with the same CDR3. V is TRBV7-9 and J is TRBJ1-5, with TRBD1 matching 9 bases. V gave up 5 bases and J gave up 4 bases; unmatched junction bases: 6. The germline V gene encodes CDR1 SEHNR and CDR2 FQNEAQ (reference sequence). This CDR3 is 15 amino acids long. Here the CDR3 reads CASSRTGGGNQPQHF. The CDR3 DNA reads TGTGCCAGCAGCCGAACAGGGGGCGGGAATCAGCCCCAGCATTTT.

This clone was recorded a few times. At one end the junction does not follow the germline gene, possibly because of a read error. The chain uses TRBV5-6 and TRBJ2-5; a possible D gene is TRBD2 (5 bases). The CDR3 totals 12 residues. CDR1 SGHDT and CDR2 YYEEEE come from the germline V gene. CDR3 sequence: CASSPDGLQEHF. The CDR3 DNA sequence: TGTGCCAGCAGTCCGGACGGACTCCAAGAGCACTTC.

The chain combines TRBV15 with TRBJ1-1; TRBD1 agrees at 7 bases. There are 14 residues in the CDR3. Germline V lookup: CDR1 LNHNV, CDR2 YYDKDF (reference sequence). The trim removed 0 bases at V and 7 bases at J, leaving 5 bases unmatched. The CDR3 region has the DNA TGTGCCACCAGCAGAGATATGACAGGGATTGAAGCTTTCTTT. Its protein product is CATSRDMTGIEAFF.

V is TRBV4-1 and J is TRBJ2-5; D unclear. The germline V gene has CDR1 MGHRA and CDR2 YSYEKL. V was trimmed by 2 bases and J by 5 bases, leaving 15 bases between them. This CDR3 contains 15 residues. DNA for the CDR3: TGCGCCAGCAGCCAACATCCAAGGTACTGCGAGACCCAGTACTTC. Translated: CASSQHPRYCETQYF.

V is TRBV19 and J is TRBJ1-5; perhaps TRBD1 as D (5 bases). CDR1 is LNHDA, CDR2 SQIVND, per germline (reference sequence). The CDR3 length is 13 residues. V lost 4 bases and J 5 bases, leaving 9 bases between the germline ends. CDR3 DNA: TGTGCCAGTAGTACGGTGGGGGATCAGCCCCAGCATTTT. It is translated as CASSTVGDQPQHF.

This clone was seen only a few times. The chain carries TRBV7-2 and TRBJ1-1; D remains ambiguous. CDR1 SGHTA and CDR2 FQGNSA come from the germline V gene. Trimming shortened V by 0 bases and J by 3 bases, and 8 bases separated the two germline ends. The CDR3 length is 14 residues. The CDR3 reads CASSLAGIDTEAFF. The CDR3, as DNA: TGTGCCAGCAGCTTAGCAGGTATTGACACTGAAGCTTTCTTT.